The source of this T cell receptor (beta chain) is a study of cytomegalovirus exposure and HLA in healthy donors (dated by TCRdb to about 2017). With regard to the full study: An earlier analysis of approximately 640 of the donors reported 250 to 300 Gb of sequence data and roughly 110 million unique TCR beta sequences from 150 million to 200 million T cells. HLA typing included class I and class II loci at four-digit resolution. An early release that covered about 600 HLA-typed donors contained around 300 gigabases of sequencing data and roughly 84 million unique TCR sequences. Every discovery cohort repertoire had been produced on one sequencing platform. Typing coverage differed by locus: A, B, C, DRB1 and DQB1 were typed in roughly 620-630 donors, DQA1 in 500 to 550, DPA1 in 600 to 610, and DPB1 in around 440. Genome-wide SNP genotypes for about 60% of the roughly 670 donors were used in a later genetic analysis, which treated that subset as a discovery cohort. Donor age, sex, ethnicity and CMV serostatus were compiled together with the repertoire data. A separate validation cohort of roughly 110 different subjects was used in addition to the roughly 700-subject first cohort. Among the approximately 400 genotyped donors, around 81% belonged to the genetic ancestry cluster associated with self-reported Caucasian donors. In the later analysis, no new phenotypic data were used to find candidate immune exposures; instead, reliance was placed on TCR beta sequences and their occurrence across donors. The study was designed to test whether signatures of past pathogen exposure could be identified by cataloging public T cell receptors. Because of strong linkage in the cohort, 5 or 6 DR-DQ haplotypes were treated as single units for association and clustering. The study profiled the T cell repertoires of under 700 subjects by immunosequencing and related them to cytomegalovirus serostatus. Across approximately 400 genotyped donors of the cohort, an average of about 250,000 unique TCR beta nucleotide sequences per donor were sequenced, and roughly 18% of those sequences were non-productive. In a later analysis, previously published TCR beta repertoires from several hundred donors were re-analyzed and high-resolution HLA genotyping was added so that TCR occurrence patterns could be studied. The study combined high-throughput TCR immunosequencing, statistical association of individual TCRs with disease status, and machine learning to predict cytomegalovirus infection status. To decide whether each TCR beta V gene segment behaved as functional or pseudogenic, an earlier analysis of some 600 of the donors relied on high-throughput TCR beta sequencing. Study-level results and caveats: According to a later analysis, parvovirus B19, influenza, CMV and Epstein-Barr virus appeared linked to several top co-occurrence clusters. Three of the identified cytomegalovirus-associated TCR beta chains were confirmed in vitro to be specific for cytomegalovirus antigens. In a later genetic analysis, a missense DCLRE1C variant was associated with V-gene and J-gene trimming of TCR beta chains, and the association was replicated in an independent cohort. Correlated functional status among segregating V segments might be attributable to linkage disequilibrium, but an unknown experimental factor could not be ruled out. The only immune exposure information available for the cohort was CMV serostatus. Broadly in line with IMGT annotations, most TCR beta V segments showed up in productive rearrangements about 87% or about 30% of the time in an earlier analysis of approximately 640 of the donors. A cluster of highly shared sequence variants was judged likely to represent a technical artifact of the sequencing pipeline. Compared with equally common non-associated chains, HLA-associated TCR beta chains in a later analysis were more clonally expanded and had lower generation probabilities. A later analysis associated 15,000 or so TCR beta sequences with specific HLA alleles at a false discovery rate of 0.05. Some IMGT-functional V segments, including TRBV6-2 and TRBV6-3, could not be distinguished by the 87-base-pair reads and were therefore excluded. Because HLA typing was unavailable for some donors at each locus, only the typed subset was used in association tests. According to a later analysis, TCR association rates differed among HLA loci, with DRB1 alleles showing the most associated TCRs and HLA-C alleles showing the fewest. In a later genetic analysis, fewer N-insertions in productive TCRs were reported among donors in an Asian-associated ancestry cluster than the approximately 710-donor mean. A further reported finding was that TCR beta sequences accurately predicted the HLA-A and HLA-B alleles for most subjects in the first cohort. Seventeen rarely observed V segments, including chromosome 9 orphons, were excluded from the earlier analysis of several hundred of the donors because counts were too low. The presence/absence analyses assumed that sequencing depth was roughly uniform across donors, and that assumption may not be true. It was suggested by the authors that the approach could potentially be generalized to other disease states and immunological phenotypes. The classifier was reported to diagnose cytomegalovirus status with high specificity and sensitivity in both the original cohort and the validation cohort. While some public TCRs were present in many individuals, most TCR sequences turned up only very rarely across donors. A later analysis found that most CMV-associated TCR beta chains appeared HLA-restricted, with HLA associations seemingly driven largely by CMV exposure. A total of about 150 TCR beta chains were listed by the study as associated with cytomegalovirus. In this cohort, only TCR beta chains were sequenced, and detectable features were limited by the absence of alpha or paired-chain data. When HLA alleles, especially DR and DQ, strongly co-occurred, attributing TCR associations to individual alleles was difficult.

In total, roughly 710 healthy bone marrow donors made up the cohort. At the time of sampling, all cohort members were nominally healthy, though unrecorded immune exposures were likely present. The donor was CMV seropositive and belonged to the group of a few hundred seropositive cohort members. A peripheral blood sample was collected from each donor, and TCR beta sequencing was performed on peripheral blood mononuclear cells. The Qiagen DNeasy Blood Extraction Kit was used to extract genomic DNA from the blood cell samples. Notes on this clone: What this receptor recognizes is not known. No much larger clone is present one base from it, and per-base qualities are unavailable.

Libraries were constructed by the immunoSEQ multiplex PCR assay. The multiplex PCR relied on a mix of 60 forward primers for TCR Vbeta segments and 13 reverse primers for TCR Jbeta segments. The CDR3 region of rearranged TCR beta genes was amplified from genomic DNA with a multiplex PCR assay. Amplified TCR beta libraries were sequenced as 87-base-pair reads on the Illumina HiSeq System. The source study handled its data this way. In a later analysis, 80 million or so unique TCR beta chains were counted across the roughly 670 repertoires, and approximately 11 million of these chains were shared by at least two donors. Raw reads were error-corrected and collapsed into unique sequences with a nearest-neighbor algorithm that merged closely related sequences to remove PCR and sequencing errors. V, D and J gene segments were assigned by aligning CDR3 sequences to IMGT reference sequences. Each retained sequence needed at least a six-nucleotide match to both a V gene segment and a J gene segment. Rearrangements were classified as productive when the CDR3 lacked stop codons and remained in frame with V and J, and all other rearrangements were classified as non-productive. Following IMGT convention, CDR3 was defined as the stretch from the second conserved V-encoded cysteine up to the conserved J-encoded phenylalanine. Sequences without an unambiguous match to a single V gene segment were excluded from the earlier analysis of a few hundred of the donors. In an earlier analysis of a few hundred of the donors, V segments were called functional above 56.7% productive rearrangements and were called segregating when the between-donor standard deviation exceeded 5%. To diagnose cytomegalovirus status from the catalog of TCR beta chain sequences, a statistical classification framework was built. In a later analysis, V and J genes were assigned by comparing TCR nucleotide sequences against IMGT/GENE-DB human TR gene sequences. The TCRdist pipeline was used in a later analysis to assign CDR3 sequences and most-parsimonious VDJ recombination scenarios. In a later analysis, every TCR beta chain was defined by the combination of its CDR3 amino acid sequence and its V-gene family, and reads without a unique V-gene family were dropped. A later analysis removed 550 to 700 highly shared, low-generation-probability nucleotide sequences to deal with suspected cross-contamination and a sequencing artifact. In a later analysis, a clonal expansion index for each public chain was calculated from normalized within-repertoire ranks of inferred template counts. In a later analysis, generation probabilities were computed using a VDJ recombination model fitted to out-of-frame rearrangements, and the results were checked against IGoR. A later analysis scored TCR-TCR, TCR-HLA and TCR-CMV co-occurrence with hypergeometric tests, applying a repertoire-size bias correction to TCR pairs. To estimate false discovery rates, a later analysis permuted the HLA or CMV assignments 20 times. In a later analysis, co-occurring TCRs were grouped with DBSCAN, and TCRdist sequence similarity was added when clustering was performed within HLA-allele-positive subsets. For co-occurrence clustering, repertoires with fewer than 30,000 or more than 120,000 public chains were excluded, along with roughly 5 repertoires with anomalous nucleotide sharing. Held by TCRdb, this immuneACCESS table contains in-frame sequences only and omits some clones. Under half of the omission traces to an unresolved V gene where checked; the cause of the rest is unknown. From that table come the V and J calls and clone size; the DNA was used to work out D and trimming. In this sample the table shows more than 100,000 clones, roughly 77% of which occur a single time. Around a tenth of the sample rests with the top ten.

Here V drops 0 bases and J drops 1 base, and the junction holds 5 bases not matched to any gene. Reading from cysteine to phenylalanine, the CDR3 counts 16 amino acids. The read is trimmed to its CDR3 DNA, 48 bases read in frame from base 1. For CDR1 and CDR2, the germline V gene lists SGDLS and YYNGEE. The chain was built from TRBV9 and TRBJ2-3; 7 central nucleotides agree with TRBD2. The TCR was taken from a young woman in good health and CMV-seropositive. The sequencing sample was made of PBMCs. The CDR3 region: CASSVAASGRTDTQYF. The bases are TGTGCCAGCAGCGTAGCGGCTAGCGGACGCACAGATACGCAGTATTTT. Full variable domain (CDR3 extended with the reference TRBV9 and TRBJ2-3 proteins): DSGVTQTPKHLITATGQRVTLRCSPRSGDLSVYWYQQSLDQGLQFLIQYYNGEERAKGNILERFSAQQFPDLHSELNLSSLELGDSALYFCASSVAASGRTDTQYFGPGTRLTVL.